These 30 T cell receptor beta chains came from one sample sequenced in a study of CD4 T cells in relation to SARS-CoV-2 and coronaviruses. The unexposed donors gave CD4+ T cells in about 2011-2018, prior to COVID-19. Only in-frame clones appear in the TCRdb table, and some are missing; sequencing was by immunoSEQ multiplex PCR. Counted here are about 60,000 clones, 94% occurring once; the ten biggest clones make up around 0.13%. The sequenced sample consisted of naive CD4+ T cells from PBMCs. The sample's subset: naive CD4+ T cells isolated by negative enrichment. These receptors were collected from a human donor in good health.

V usage is TRBV20-1 and J usage is TRBJ1-2; D may be TRBD1 (5 bases). This CDR3 region has 13 residues. The germline V gene has CDR1 DFQATT and CDR2 SNEGSKA (reference sequence). V lost 3 bases to trimming and J lost 2 bases, with 10 bases between them. The CDR3, as DNA: TGCAGTGCTAGTTTAGGGGTCAACTATGGCTACACCTTC. It translates to CSASLGVNYGYTF.

This chain connects TRBV15 to TRBJ2-3; 10 nucleotides align to TRBD2. The ends lost 4 bases at V and 3 bases at J; junction bases unmatched: 4. CDR1 is LNHNV, CDR2 YYDKDF, per germline (reference sequence). This CDR3 has 15 residues. CDR3 protein: CATSIRTSGTDTQYF. CDR3 in DNA: TGTGCCACCAGCATCAGGACTAGCGGTACAGATACGCAGTATTTT.

The count of this clone is one. The V and J genes are TRBV10-1 and TRBJ1-4; D may be TRBD1 (5 bases). Germline-derived CDR1 and CDR2 are WNHNN and SYGVQD (reference sequence). Trimming stripped 2 bases from V and 8 bases from J, with 15 bases between. The CDR3 contains 15 residues. This CDR3 is CASSERAGIGEKLFF. The CDR3 DNA follows: TGCGCCAGCAGTGAGAGGGCAGGGATAGGAGAAAAACTGTTTTTT.

This rearrangement joins TRBV10-1 to TRBJ2-7, with 7 positions matching TRBD2. Germline CDR1 and CDR2: WNHNN and SYGVQD (reference sequence). The CDR3 totals 15 residues. V was clipped by 3 bases and J by 0 bases; unmatched bases: 5. The CDR3 reads CASSDGSGYSYEQYF. CDR3 bases: TGCGCCAGCAGTGATGGTAGCGGGTACTCCTACGAGCAGTACTTC.

Here the CDR3 reads CASSLVAVNTEAFF. In nucleotides, the CDR3 is TGTGCCAGCAGCTTAGTGGCAGTGAACACTGAAGCTTTCTTT. The chain recombines TRBV7-9 with TRBJ1-1; D gene unclear. Germline-derived CDR1 and CDR2 are SEHNR and FQNEAQ (reference sequence). CDR3 size: 14 residues. The ends were cut back, 1 base at V and 0 bases at J, with 6 bases in the middle. Supplemented by reference TRBV7-9 and TRBJ1-1, the full variable domain reads DTGVSQNPRHKITKRGQNVTFRCDPISEHNRLYWYRQTLGQGPEFLTYFQNEAQLEKSRLLSDRFSAERPKGSFSTLEIQRTEQGDSAMYLCASSLVAVNTEAFFGQGTRLTVV.

The rearrangement uses TRBV27 and TRBJ2-1, with 7 bases identical to TRBD2. The CDR3 length is 15 residues. Trimming removed 8 bases from V and 8 bases from J; junction bases left unmatched: 15. The germline V gene has CDR1 MNHEY and CDR2 SMNVEV (reference sequence). CDR3 coding DNA: TGTGCCAGCTTTAGGAGGCGGGAGTTAGTCGATGAGCAGTTCTTC. Encoded protein: CASFRRRELVDEQFF.

The chain carries TRBV5-1 and TRBJ2-3; 9 bases are shared with TRBD1. CDR3 length: 16 residues. V lost 5 bases, J lost 4 bases, and 11 bases stayed unmatched. Germline loops: CDR1 SGHRS, CDR2 YFSETQ. The CDR3 protein is CASSWDRVGRADTQYF. CDR3 sequence (DNA): TGCGCCAGCAGTTGGGACAGGGTAGGGCGAGCAGATACGCAGTATTTT.

Only a few counts were recorded for this clone. The chain has TRBV3-1 (or the pseudogene TRBV3-2) and TRBJ2-1; TRBD1 matches at 10 bases. This CDR3 has 17 residues. Trimming removed 6 bases from V and 6 bases from J; junction bases left unmatched: 14. Germline loops: CDR1 LGHDT, CDR2 YNNKEL (reference sequence). This CDR3 is CASSRDRGVSRVNEQFF. The CDR3 nucleotides read TGTGCCAGCAGTCGGGACAGGGGTGTTAGTAGGGTCAATGAGCAGTTCTTC.

This clone appeared a single time. This chain connects TRBV5-4 to TRBJ2-5; 10 nucleotides align to TRBD2. V was pared by 7 bases and J by 5 bases, with 8 bases of the junction left unmatched. The germline V gene encodes CDR1 SGHNT and CDR2 YYREEE (reference sequence). The CDR3 runs to 14 residues. The CDR3 DNA reads TGTGCCAGCGGTCTAGCGGGAGTACGGGAGACCCAGTACTTC. Protein sequence: CASGLAGVRETQYF.

The chain has TRBV30 and TRBJ2-1; TRBD1 aligns across 7 bases. From germline, CDR1 is GTSNPN and CDR2 SVGIG (reference sequence). The CDR3 runs 16 residues. J lost 0 bases, V lost 1 base, and 6 bases had no gene match. The CDR3 is CAWSAYRGRSYNEQFF. CDR3 coding DNA: TGTGCCTGGAGTGCCTACAGGGGACGCTCCTACAATGAGCAGTTCTTC.

The chain uses TRBV11-2 and TRBJ2-6, with 7 bases aligning to TRBD2. CDR3 length: 16 residues. The V and J ends lost 5 bases and 0 bases, in that order; junction bases with no gene match: 4. Germline V lookup: CDR1 SGHAT, CDR2 FQNNGV. The CDR3 protein is CASSRTSSSGANVLTF. The CDR3 coding sequence is TGTGCCAGCAGCCGGACTAGTTCCTCTGGGGCCAACGTCCTGACTTTC.

The V gene is TRBV28, the J gene TRBJ2-4; tentatively, D is TRBD2 (6 bases). The germline V gene encodes CDR1 MDHEN and CDR2 SYDVKM. The CDR3 loop spans 15 amino acids. V shed 3 bases and J shed 2 bases, with 11 bases lying between them. Written as DNA, the CDR3 is TGTGCCAGCAGTTTGGCGGGAATCACCAAAAACATTCAGTACTTC. Translation gives CASSLAGITKNIQYF.

The rearrangement joins TRBV28 to TRBJ1-6, with 7 nucleotides matching TRBD1. Germline trimming cut 5 bases from V and 4 bases from J; bases unmatched to any gene: 11. The CDR3 consists of 17 residues. Germline CDR1 reads MDHEN; CDR2 reads SYDVKM. CDR3 sequence reads: CASSESDRTFYNSPLHF. DNA of the CDR3: TGTGCCAGCAGTGAGTCGGACAGGACATTTTATAATTCACCCCTCCACTTT.

J is TRBJ1-4 and V is TRBV28, with D possibly being TRBD1 (6 bases). The CDR3 totals 15 residues. V dropped 3 bases and J dropped 8 bases, with 16 bases sitting between them. CDR1 is MDHEN and CDR2 is SYDVKM in the germline V gene. Here the CDR3 reads CASSFLTGLGEKLFF. Here the CDR3 DNA reads TGTGCCAGCAGTTTCCTAACAGGGTTAGGGGAAAAACTGTTTTTT.

The genes are TRBV6-6 and TRBJ1-6; D unresolved. Per germline, CDR1 MNHNY and CDR2 SVGAGI (reference sequence). The CDR3 extends over 13 amino acids. V was clipped by 11 bases and J by 10 bases, with 18 bases between them. Written as DNA, the CDR3 is TGTGCCGCTCGGGATTCCTTGGAATCACCCCTCCACTTT. It codes for CAARDSLESPLHF.

V usage is TRBV20-1 and J usage is TRBJ1-5; D is unclear. The V gene's germline CDR1 is DFQATT and CDR2 SNEGSKA (reference sequence). V lost 3 bases and J 3 bases, leaving 15 bases between the germline ends. The CDR3 has 15 residues. CDR3 in amino acids: CSASSAVGVNQPQHF. CDR3 bases: TGCAGTGCTAGTAGCGCAGTCGGGGTCAATCAGCCCCAGCATTTT.

The chain has TRBV10-3 and TRBJ2-1; 7 bases line up with TRBD1. The J segment lost 0 bases and the V segment lost 9 bases, leaving 32 bases of the junction unmatched. This CDR3 is 23 amino acids long. Germline values: CDR1 ENHRY, CDR2 SYGVKD. The CDR3 protein is CAIDPPGTVADKGPHSSYNEQFF. In DNA, the CDR3 is TGTGCCATAGACCCCCCCGGGACAGTGGCGGACAAGGGACCCCATAGCTCCTACAATGAGCAGTTCTTC.

The V and J genes are TRBV27 and TRBJ2-7; 11 positions match TRBD1. V was clipped by 3 bases and J by 6 bases; unmatched bases: 10. In germline, CDR1 is MNHEY, CDR2 SMNVEV (reference sequence). The CDR3 extends over 16 amino acids. The CDR3 sequence: CASSLGGTGGLTEQYF. Written as DNA, the CDR3 is TGTGCCAGCAGTTTGGGAGGGACAGGGGGATTGACCGAGCAGTACTTC.

The chain links TRBV5-6 to TRBJ1-4; possibly TRBD1 for D (5 bases). Germline-derived CDR1 and CDR2 are SGHDT and YYEEEE. The CDR3 totals 15 residues. V was cut by 3 bases and J by 8 bases, with 17 bases left in between. In DNA, the CDR3 is TGTGCCAGCAGCTACCCGAAAGGGGACGAGGAAAAACTGTTTTTT. Translated, it gives CASSYPKGDEEKLFF.

The CDR3 loop reads CASSPRLDGVPGELFF. CDR3 coding DNA: TGTGCCAGCAGCCCCCGACTAGATGGGGTCCCCGGGGAGCTGTTTTTT. V gene TRBV7-2 combines with J gene TRBJ2-2; D is perhaps TRBD2 (6 bases). The CDR3 covers 16 residues. The V end was cut by 5 bases, the J end by 6 bases, with 19 bases between. The germline gives CDR1 SGHTA, CDR2 FQGNSA.

The rearrangement links TRBV7-9 to TRBJ1-4, with a weak D call TRBD1 (5 bases). In germline, CDR1 is SEHNR, CDR2 FQNEAQ (reference sequence). The V end lost 5 bases, the J end lost 7 bases, and 8 bases lay between the germline ends. The CDR3 loop spans 12 amino acids. DNA of the CDR3: TGTGCCAGCAGCCGTGGGGGTGAAAAACTGTTTTTT. This codes for CASSRGGEKLFF.

The rearrangement joins TRBV11-1 to TRBJ2-7; no firm D call. The CDR3 spans 12 residues. The germline V gene has CDR1 SGHAT and CDR2 FQDESV (reference sequence). Between the trimmed V and J ends, which lost 5 bases and 2 bases, there was a span of 7 bases. The CDR3 reads CASSPAPYEQYF. The CDR3, as DNA: TGTGCCAGCAGCCCAGCCCCCTACGAGCAGTACTTC.

V usage is TRBV3-1 (or the pseudogene TRBV3-2) and J usage is TRBJ2-7; 7 nucleotides match TRBD2. The germline V gene has CDR1 LGHDT and CDR2 YNNKEL (reference sequence). The trim removed 4 bases at V and 5 bases at J, leaving 11 bases unmatched. The CDR3 runs to 15 residues. The CDR3 sequence: CASSPRDYLVHEQYF. For the CDR3, the DNA is TGTGCCAGCAGCCCCCGGGACTACCTCGTCCACGAGCAGTACTTC.

This chain links TRBV9 with TRBJ2-3, with 9 bases that match TRBD2. Germline V lookup: CDR1 SGDLS, CDR2 YYNGEE. V shed 4 bases and J 5 bases; nucleotides not matched to a gene: 17. The CDR3 spans 18 residues. CDR3 bases: TGTGCCAGCAGCCTCCGGGGCGGTAGCGGGAGAATCGGAGATACGCAGTATTTT. As protein: CASSLRGGSGRIGDTQYF.

The CDR3 nucleotides read TGCGCCAGCAGCACCGGGACAGGGGGCGCAAGCGGCTGGGGTTCACCCCTCCACTTT. Its translation: CASSTGTGGASGWGSPLHF. The chain couples TRBV5-1 to TRBJ1-6; TRBD1 matches 12 bases. V shed 4 bases and J 9 bases; nucleotides not matched to a gene: 17. The germline CDR1 and CDR2 sequences are SGHRS and YFSETQ. The CDR3 covers 19 residues.

CDR3: CASSYFRTALGAFF. Written as DNA, the CDR3 is TGTGCCAGCAGTTATTTTCGGACAGCCCTGGGGGCTTTCTTT. V and J are TRBV28 and TRBJ1-1, with a tentative D call TRBD1 (6 bases). Looked up from germline, CDR1 is MDHEN and CDR2 is SYDVKM. The CDR3 length is 14 residues. The V gene lost 4 bases and the J gene lost 11 bases, with 20 bases spanning the gap.

This clone was counted a single time. The J gene is TRBJ2-1, the V gene TRBV28; D tentatively fits TRBD1 or TRBD2 (6 bases each). This CDR3 spans 14 amino acids. Germline values: CDR1 MDHEN, CDR2 SYDVKM. The V end lost 8 bases, the J end lost 0 bases, and 11 bases lay between the germline ends. This chain's CDR3 is CASGGGRSYNEQFF. The CDR3 bases are TGTGCCAGCGGAGGGGGTCGCTCCTACAATGAGCAGTTCTTC. Looking up the rest from reference TRBV28 and TRBJ2-1 gives the full variable domain: DVKVTQSSRYLVKRTGEKVFLECVQDMDHENMFWYRQDPGLGLRLIYFSYDVKMKEKGDIPEGYSVSREKKERFSLILESASTNQTSMYLCASGGGRSYNEQFFGPGTRLTVL.

The chain joins TRBV3-1 (or the pseudogene TRBV3-2) to TRBJ2-1; tentatively, D is TRBD2 (6 bases). The germline V and J ends were trimmed by 0 bases and 3 bases, with 9 bases remaining between them. CDR3 length: 15 residues. Germline V gives CDR1 LGHDT, CDR2 YNNKEL (reference sequence). CDR3 region: CASSQEAGRYNEQFF. The CDR3 bases are TGTGCCAGCAGCCAAGAGGCGGGACGCTACAATGAGCAGTTCTTC.

The chain links TRBV7-2 to TRBJ2-2; no clear D gene. Germline loops: CDR1 SGHTA, CDR2 FQGNSA. The CDR3 loop spans 14 amino acids. V was shortened by 6 bases and J by 5 bases, with 13 bases between the two germline ends. Here the CDR3 DNA reads TGTGCCAGCAGACCATCTACCGGGACCGGGGAGCTGTTTTTT. Its protein is CASRPSTGTGELFF. The whole variable domain, remainder taken from reference TRBV7-2 and TRBJ2-2, is GAGVSQSPSNKVTEKGKDVELRCDPISGHTALYWYRQSLGQGLEFLIYFQGNSAPDKSGLPSDRFSAERTGGSVSTLTIQRTQQEDSAVYLCASRPSTGTGELFFGEGSRLTVL.

V gene TRBV18 combines with J gene TRBJ1-1; perhaps TRBD1 as D (5 bases). The CDR3 has 14 residues. V was clipped by 3 bases and J by 5 bases, with 13 bases between them. Germline V gives CDR1 KGHSH, CDR2 LQKENI. The CDR3 is CASSPFMTATEAFF. CDR3 sequence (DNA): TGTGCCAGCTCACCCTTTATGACAGCGACTGAAGCTTTCTTT.